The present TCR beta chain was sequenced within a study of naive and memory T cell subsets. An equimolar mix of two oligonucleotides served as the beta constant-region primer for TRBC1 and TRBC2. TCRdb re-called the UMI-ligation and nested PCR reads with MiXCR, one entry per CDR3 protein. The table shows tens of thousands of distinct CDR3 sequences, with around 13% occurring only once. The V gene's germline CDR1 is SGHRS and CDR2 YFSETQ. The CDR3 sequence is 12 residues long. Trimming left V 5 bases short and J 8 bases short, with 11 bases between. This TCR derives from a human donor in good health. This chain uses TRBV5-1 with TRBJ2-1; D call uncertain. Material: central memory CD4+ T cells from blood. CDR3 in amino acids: CASSGGFDEQFF. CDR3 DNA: TGCGCCAGCAGTGGTGGATTCGATGAGCAGTTCTTC.